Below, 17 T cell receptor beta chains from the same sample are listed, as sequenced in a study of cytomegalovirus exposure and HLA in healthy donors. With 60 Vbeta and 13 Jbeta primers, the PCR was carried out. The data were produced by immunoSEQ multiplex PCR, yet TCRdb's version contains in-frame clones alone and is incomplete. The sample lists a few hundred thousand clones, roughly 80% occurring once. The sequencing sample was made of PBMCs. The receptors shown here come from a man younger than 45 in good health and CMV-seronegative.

The CDR3 DNA reads TGTGCCAGTAGTATCGGGACAGGGGGCGGGAACACTGAAGCTTTCTTT. Protein: CASSIGTGGGNTEAFF. The chain has TRBV19 and TRBJ1-1, with 12 bases matching TRBD1. Germline V CDR1 and CDR2: LNHDA, SQIVND (reference sequence). The CDR3 contains 16 residues. The trim removed 3 bases at V and 1 base at J, leaving 3 bases unmatched.

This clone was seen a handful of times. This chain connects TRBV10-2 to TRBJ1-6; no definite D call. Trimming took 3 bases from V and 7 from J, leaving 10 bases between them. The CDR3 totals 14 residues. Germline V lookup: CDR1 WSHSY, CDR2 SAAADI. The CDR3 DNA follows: TGCGCCAGCAGTGAAACAGCCCGGAATTCACCCCTCCACTTT. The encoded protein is CASSETARNSPLHF.

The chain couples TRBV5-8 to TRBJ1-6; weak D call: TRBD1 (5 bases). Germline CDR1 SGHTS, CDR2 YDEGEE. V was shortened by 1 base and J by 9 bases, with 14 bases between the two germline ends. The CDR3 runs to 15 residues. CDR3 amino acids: CASSLIVRQGSPLHF. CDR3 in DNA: TGTGCCAGCAGCTTGATTGTGCGGCAGGGTTCACCCCTCCACTTT. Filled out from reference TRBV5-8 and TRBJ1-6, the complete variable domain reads EAGVTQSPTHLIKTRGQQATLRCSPISGHTSVYWYQQALGLGLQFLLWYDEGEERNRGNFPPRFSGRQFPNYSSELNVNALELEDSALYLCASSLIVRQGSPLHFGNGTRLTVT.

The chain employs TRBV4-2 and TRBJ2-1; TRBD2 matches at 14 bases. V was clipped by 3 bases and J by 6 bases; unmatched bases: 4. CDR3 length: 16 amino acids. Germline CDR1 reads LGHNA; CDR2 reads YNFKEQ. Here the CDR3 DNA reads TGTGCCAGCAGCCAGGCCGGACTAGCGGGGGGCAATGAGCAGTTCTTC. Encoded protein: CASSQAGLAGGNEQFF.

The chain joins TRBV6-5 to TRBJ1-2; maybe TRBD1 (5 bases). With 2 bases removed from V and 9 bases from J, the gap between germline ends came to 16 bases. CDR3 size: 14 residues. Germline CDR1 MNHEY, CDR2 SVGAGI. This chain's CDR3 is CASSYPGGDRRYTF. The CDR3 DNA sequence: TGTGCCAGCAGTTACCCCGGGGGGGACCGTCGCTACACCTTC.

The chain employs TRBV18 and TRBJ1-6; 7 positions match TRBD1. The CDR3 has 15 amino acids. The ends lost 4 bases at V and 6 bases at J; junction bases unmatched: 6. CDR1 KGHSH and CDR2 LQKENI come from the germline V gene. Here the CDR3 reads CASSLLGQVNSPLHF. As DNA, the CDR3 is TGTGCCAGCTCACTTCTCGGACAGGTTAATTCACCCCTCCACTTT.

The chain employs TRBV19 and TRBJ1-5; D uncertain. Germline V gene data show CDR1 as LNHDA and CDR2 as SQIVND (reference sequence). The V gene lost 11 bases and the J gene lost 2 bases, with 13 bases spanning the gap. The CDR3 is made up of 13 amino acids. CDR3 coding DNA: TGTGCCGGAGGTAGGGTTGGCAATCAGCCCCAGCATTTT. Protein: CAGGRVGNQPQHF.

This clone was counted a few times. The CDR3 protein is CASSLLAGGPGTDTQYF. Written as DNA, the CDR3 is TGTGCCAGTAGTCTACTAGCGGGGGGGCCGGGCACAGATACGCAGTATTTT. V is TRBV19 and J is TRBJ2-3, with 13 bases matching TRBD2. Trimming took 5 bases from V and 1 from J; bases not matched to a gene: 6. Germline-derived CDR1 and CDR2 are LNHDA and SQIVND (reference sequence). The length of the CDR3 is 17 residues.

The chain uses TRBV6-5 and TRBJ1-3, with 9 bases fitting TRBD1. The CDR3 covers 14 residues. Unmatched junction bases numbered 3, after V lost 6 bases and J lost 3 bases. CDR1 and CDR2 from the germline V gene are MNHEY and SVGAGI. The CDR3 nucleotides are TGTGCCAGCAGCCTGACAGGGGGTGGAAACACCATATATTTT. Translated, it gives CASSLTGGGNTIYF.

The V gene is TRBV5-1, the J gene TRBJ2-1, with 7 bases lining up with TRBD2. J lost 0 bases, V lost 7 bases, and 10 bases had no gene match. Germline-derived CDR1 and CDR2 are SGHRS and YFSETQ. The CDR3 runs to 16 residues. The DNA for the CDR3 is TGCGCCAGCGCGCTTCGGGGGGTCAGCTCCTACAATGAGCAGTTCTTC. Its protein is CASALRGVSSYNEQFF.

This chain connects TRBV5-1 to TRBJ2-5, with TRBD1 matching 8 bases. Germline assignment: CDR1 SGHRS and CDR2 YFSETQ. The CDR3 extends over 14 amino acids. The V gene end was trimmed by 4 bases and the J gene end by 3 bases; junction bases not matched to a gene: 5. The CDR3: CASSPDRGEETQYF. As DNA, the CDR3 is TGCGCCAGCAGCCCCGACAGGGGTGAAGAGACCCAGTACTTC.

The CDR3 sequence: CASSLRGGGNQPQHF. The CDR3 nucleotides read TGCGCCAGCAGCTTACGAGGGGGGGGAAATCAGCCCCAGCATTTT. This sequence joins TRBV5-1 and TRBJ1-5, with TRBD1 as a possible D gene (6 bases). Trimming cost V 2 bases and J 4 bases, with 13 bases left between them. The germline gives CDR1 SGHRS, CDR2 YFSETQ. The CDR3 contains 15 residues.

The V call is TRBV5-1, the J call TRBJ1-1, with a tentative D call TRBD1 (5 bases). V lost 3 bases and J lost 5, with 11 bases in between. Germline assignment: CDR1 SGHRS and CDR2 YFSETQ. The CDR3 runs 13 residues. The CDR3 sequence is CASSSGAGTEAFF. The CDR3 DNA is TGCGCCAGCAGCTCCGGGGCGGGGACTGAAGCTTTCTTT. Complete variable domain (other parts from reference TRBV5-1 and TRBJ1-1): KAGVTQTPRYLIKTRGQQVTLSCSPISGHRSVSWYQQTPGQGLQFLFEYFSETQRNKGNFPGRFSGRQFSNSRSEMNVSTLELGDSALYLCASSSGAGTEAFFGQGTRLTVV.

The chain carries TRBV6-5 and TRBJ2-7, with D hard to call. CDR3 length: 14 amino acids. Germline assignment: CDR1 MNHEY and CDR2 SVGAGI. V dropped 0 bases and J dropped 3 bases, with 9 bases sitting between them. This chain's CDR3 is CASSYSTEFYEQYF. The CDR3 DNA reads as TGTGCCAGCAGTTACTCCACAGAGTTCTACGAGCAGTACTTC.

The CDR3 DNA reads as TGTGCCAGCAGCTTAGCCCCAGCGGGGGGCACAGATACGCAGTATTTT. Translation: CASSLAPAGGTDTQYF. V usage is TRBV7-2 and J usage is TRBJ2-3; TRBD2 aligns across 8 bases. J gave up 1 base and V 0 bases, and 3 bases lay outside the gene matches. CDR3 length: 16 amino acids. Germline CDR1 SGHTA, CDR2 FQGNSA.

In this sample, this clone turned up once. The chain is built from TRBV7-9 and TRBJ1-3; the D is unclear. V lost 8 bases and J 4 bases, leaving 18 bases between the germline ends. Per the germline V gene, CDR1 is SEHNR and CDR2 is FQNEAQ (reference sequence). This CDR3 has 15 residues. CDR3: CASGIGVAEGNTIYF. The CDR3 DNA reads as TGTGCCAGCGGGATCGGGGTGGCAGAGGGAAACACCATATATTTT.

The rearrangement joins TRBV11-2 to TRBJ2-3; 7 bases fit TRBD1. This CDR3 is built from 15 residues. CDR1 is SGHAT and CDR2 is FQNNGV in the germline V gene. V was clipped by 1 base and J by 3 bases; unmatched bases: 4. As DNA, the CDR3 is TGTGCCAGCAGCTTAGGAACAGGGGAGACAGATACGCAGTATTTT. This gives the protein CASSLGTGETDTQYF.